This T cell receptor (beta chain) was captured by sequencing in a study of T cells after somatic rescue of genetic block. From germline, CDR1 is SEHNR and CDR2 FQNEAQ (reference sequence). The CDR3 totals 11 residues. V lost 5 bases and J 2 bases, leaving 2 bases between the germline ends. Sequenced by immunoSEQ multiplex PCR; TCRdb stores in-frame clones only, minus some. The sample consists of approximately 110,000 clones, 75% to 95% of them appearing once. This clone came up once. The chain employs TRBV7-9 and TRBJ2-3; no reliable D call. The TCR comes from a woman under 30. Sequences were obtained from peripheral blood mononuclear cells (PBMCs). The CDR3 region is CASSNTDTQYF. Here the CDR3 DNA reads TGTGCCAGCAGCAACACAGATACGCAGTATTTT.